This T cell receptor (beta chain) was captured in a study of beta chain features in type 1 diabetes. Sampling consisted of one heparinised blood draw per donor, averaging roughly 110 mL. CD45RO/CCR7/CD25/CD127/CD95/CD27 sorting isolated CD4+ naive, central memory, regulatory and stem cell-like memory cells. About this clone itself: As yet, its antigen is unknown.

The study reverse transcribed the entire isolated RNA, so it sequenced expressed TCRB transcripts. Profiling relied on immunoSEQ multiplex PCR, and the TCRdb table lists in-frame clones only, not all of them. There are roughly 700,000 clones in the sample; roughly 13% occur only once, and 0.022% lies in the top ten. CDR1 is GTSNPN and CDR2 is SVGIG in the germline V gene (reference sequence). V gave up 3 bases and J gave up 8 bases, with 10 bases separating them. This CDR3 has 11 amino acids. General observations from the study: Moderate but significant shortening of TCRB CDR3s was recorded in all four CD4+ subsets from Type 1 diabetes patients. For patients and controls alike, PCR might favor shorter templates to the same degree. Cells carrying high TCR expression could end up over-represented when cDNA is sequenced.

This TCR came from a man in his late teens or twenties with type 1 diabetes. V and J are TRBV30 and TRBJ1-1; D perhaps matches TRBD1 (5 bases). Specimen: naive CD4+ T cells from blood. The DNA for the CDR3 is TGTGCCTGGAGCGGAGAGGGGGAAGCTTTCTTT. Its translation: CAWSGEGEAFF.